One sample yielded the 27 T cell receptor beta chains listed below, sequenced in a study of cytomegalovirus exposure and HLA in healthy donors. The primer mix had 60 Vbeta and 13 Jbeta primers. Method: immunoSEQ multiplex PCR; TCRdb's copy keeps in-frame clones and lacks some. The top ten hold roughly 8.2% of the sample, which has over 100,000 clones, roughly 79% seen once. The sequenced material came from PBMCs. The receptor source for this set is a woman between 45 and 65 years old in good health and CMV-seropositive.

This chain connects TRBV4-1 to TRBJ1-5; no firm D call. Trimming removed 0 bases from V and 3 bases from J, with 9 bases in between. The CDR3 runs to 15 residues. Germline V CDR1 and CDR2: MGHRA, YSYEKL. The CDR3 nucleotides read TGCGCCAGCAGCCAAGATATCACAGACAATCAGCCCCAGCATTTT. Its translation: CASSQDITDNQPQHF.

The CDR3 nucleotides read TGTGCCAGCAGTTCAGGGGGGCCAAGGGAGACCCAGTACTTC. Encoded protein: CASSSGGPRETQYF. The chain uses TRBV27 and TRBJ2-5; the D gene is possibly TRBD1 (7 bases). Trimming stripped 4 bases from V and 5 bases from J, with 14 bases between. In germline, CDR1 is MNHEY, CDR2 SMNVEV (reference sequence). This CDR3 contains 14 residues.

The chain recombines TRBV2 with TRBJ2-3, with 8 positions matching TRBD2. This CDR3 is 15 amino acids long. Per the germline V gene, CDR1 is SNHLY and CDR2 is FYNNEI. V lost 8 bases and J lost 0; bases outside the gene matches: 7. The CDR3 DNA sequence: TGTGCCAGCGGCGATGCTAGCGGGAGCACAGATACGCAGTATTTT. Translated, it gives CASGDASGSTDTQYF. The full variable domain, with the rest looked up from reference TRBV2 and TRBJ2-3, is EPEVTQTPSHQVTQMGQEVILRCVPISNHLYFYWYRQILGQKVEFLVSFYNNEISEKSEIFDDQFSVERPDGSNFTLKIRSTKLEDSAMYFCASGDASGSTDTQYFGPGTRLTVL.

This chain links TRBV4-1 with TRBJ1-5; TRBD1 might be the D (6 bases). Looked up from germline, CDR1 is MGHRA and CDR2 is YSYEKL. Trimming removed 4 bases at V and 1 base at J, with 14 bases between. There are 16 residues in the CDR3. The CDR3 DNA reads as TGCGCCAGCAGCCGCCACCGGGACACCAGCAATCAGCCCCAGCATTTT. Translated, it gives CASSRHRDTSNQPQHF.

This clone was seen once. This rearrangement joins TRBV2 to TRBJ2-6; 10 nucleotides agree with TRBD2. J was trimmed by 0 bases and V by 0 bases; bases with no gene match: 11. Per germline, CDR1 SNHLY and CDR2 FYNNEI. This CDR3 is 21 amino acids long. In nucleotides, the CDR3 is TGTGCCAGCAGTGAAGCGCTTGCATTTACTAGCGGGGTCTCTGGGGCCAACGTCCTGACTTTC. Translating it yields CASSEALAFTSGVSGANVLTF.

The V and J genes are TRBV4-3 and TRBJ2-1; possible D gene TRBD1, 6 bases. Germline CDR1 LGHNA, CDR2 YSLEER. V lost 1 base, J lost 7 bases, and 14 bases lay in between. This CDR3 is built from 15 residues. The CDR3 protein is CASSQGSRGSNEQFF. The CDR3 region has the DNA TGCGCCAGCAGCCAAGGGTCCAGGGGATCAAATGAGCAGTTCTTC.

CDR3 sequence (DNA): TGTGCCAGTATCGCGAGGAGCGGGGGTCGGTTCACAGATACGCAGTATTTT. Translating gives CASIARSGGRFTDTQYF. V and J are TRBV19 and TRBJ2-3; TRBD2 agrees at 8 bases. J was trimmed by 2 bases and V by 7 bases; bases with no gene match: 14. Germline V gene data show CDR1 as LNHDA and CDR2 as SQIVND (reference sequence). CDR3 length: 17 amino acids. Full variable domain (missing parts from reference TRBV19 and TRBJ2-3): DGGITQSPKYLFRKEGQNVTLSCEQNLNHDAMYWYRQDPGQGLRLIYYSQIVNDFQKGDIAEGYSVSREKKESFPLTVTSAQKNPTAFYLCASIARSGGRFTDTQYFGPGTRLTVL.

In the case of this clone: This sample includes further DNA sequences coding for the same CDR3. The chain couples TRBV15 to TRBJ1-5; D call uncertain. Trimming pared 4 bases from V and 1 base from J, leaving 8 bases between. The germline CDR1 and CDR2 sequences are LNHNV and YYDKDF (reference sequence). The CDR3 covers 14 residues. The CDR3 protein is CATSIAGSNQPQHF. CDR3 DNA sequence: TGTGCCACCAGCATAGCGGGCAGCAATCAGCCCCAGCATTTT.

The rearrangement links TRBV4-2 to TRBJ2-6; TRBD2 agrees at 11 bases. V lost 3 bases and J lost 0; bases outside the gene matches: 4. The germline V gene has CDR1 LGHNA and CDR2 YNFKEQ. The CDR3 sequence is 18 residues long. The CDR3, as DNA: TGTGCCAGCAGCCACCGACTAGCGGGGAACTCTGGGGCCAACGTCCTGACTTTC. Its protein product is CASSHRLAGNSGANVLTF.

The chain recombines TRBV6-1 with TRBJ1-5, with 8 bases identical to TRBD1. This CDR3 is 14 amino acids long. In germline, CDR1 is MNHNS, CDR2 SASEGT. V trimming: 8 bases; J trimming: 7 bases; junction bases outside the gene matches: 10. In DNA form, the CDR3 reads TGTGCCAGCCGGGACAGGCAACTTGACCAGCCCCAGCATTTT. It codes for CASRDRQLDQPQHF.

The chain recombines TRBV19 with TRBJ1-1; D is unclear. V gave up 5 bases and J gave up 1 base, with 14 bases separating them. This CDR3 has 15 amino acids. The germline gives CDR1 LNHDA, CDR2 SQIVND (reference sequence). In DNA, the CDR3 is TGTGCCAGTAGTCTTATAGCAGGAGGGAACACTGAAGCTTTCTTT. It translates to CASSLIAGGNTEAFF.

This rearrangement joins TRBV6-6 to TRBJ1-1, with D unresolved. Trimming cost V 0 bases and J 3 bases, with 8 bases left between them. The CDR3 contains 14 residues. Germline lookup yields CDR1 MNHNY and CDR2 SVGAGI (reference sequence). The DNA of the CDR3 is TGTGCCAGCAGTTACTCGCTCGGGGACACTGAAGCTTTCTTT. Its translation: CASSYSLGDTEAFF.

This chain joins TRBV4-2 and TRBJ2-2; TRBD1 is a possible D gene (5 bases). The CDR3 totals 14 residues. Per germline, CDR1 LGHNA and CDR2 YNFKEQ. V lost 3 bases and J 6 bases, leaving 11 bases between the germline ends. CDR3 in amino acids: CASSQGLEPGELFF. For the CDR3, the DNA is TGTGCCAGCAGCCAGGGGCTAGAGCCCGGGGAGCTGTTTTTT.

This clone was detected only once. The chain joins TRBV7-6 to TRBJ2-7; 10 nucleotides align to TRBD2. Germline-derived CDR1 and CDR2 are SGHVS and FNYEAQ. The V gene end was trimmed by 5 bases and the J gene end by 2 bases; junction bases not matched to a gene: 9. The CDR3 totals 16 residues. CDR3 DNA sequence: TGTGCCAGCAGCCCGTTACTAGCGGGGAAGGCCTACGAGCAGTACTTC. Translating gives CASSPLLAGKAYEQYF.

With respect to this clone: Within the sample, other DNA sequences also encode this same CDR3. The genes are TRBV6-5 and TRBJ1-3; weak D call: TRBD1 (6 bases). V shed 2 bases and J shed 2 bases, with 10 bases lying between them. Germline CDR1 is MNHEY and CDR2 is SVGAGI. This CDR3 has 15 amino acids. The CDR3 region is CASSYRGGAGNTIYF. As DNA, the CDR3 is TGTGCCAGCAGTTACAGAGGGGGAGCTGGAAACACCATATATTTT.

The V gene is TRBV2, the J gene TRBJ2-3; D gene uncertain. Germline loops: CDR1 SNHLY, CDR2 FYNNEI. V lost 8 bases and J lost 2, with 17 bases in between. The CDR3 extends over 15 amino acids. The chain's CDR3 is CASLRAGRSTDTQYF. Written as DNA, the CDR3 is TGTGCCAGCCTAAGAGCTGGTCGTTCCACAGATACGCAGTATTTT.

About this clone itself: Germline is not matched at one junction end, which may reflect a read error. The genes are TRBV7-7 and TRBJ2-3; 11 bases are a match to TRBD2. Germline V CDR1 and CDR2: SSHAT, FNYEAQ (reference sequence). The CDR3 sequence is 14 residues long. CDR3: CASSLAGGADTQYF. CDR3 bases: TGTGCTAGCAGCTTAGCGGGGGGGGCAGATACGCAGTATTTT. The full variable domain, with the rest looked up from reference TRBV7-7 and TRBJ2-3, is GAGVSQSPRYKVTKRGQDVTLRCDPISSHATLYWYQQALGQGPEFLTYFNYEAQPDKSGLPSDRFSAERPEGSISTLTIQRTEQRDSAMYRCASSLAGGADTQYFGPGTRLTVL.

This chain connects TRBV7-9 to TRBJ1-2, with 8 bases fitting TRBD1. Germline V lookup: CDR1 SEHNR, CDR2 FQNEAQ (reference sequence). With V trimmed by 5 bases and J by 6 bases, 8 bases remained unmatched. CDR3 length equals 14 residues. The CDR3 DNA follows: TGTGCCAGCAGCGATCGGACAGGGCCTCATGGCTACACCTTC. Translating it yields CASSDRTGPHGYTF. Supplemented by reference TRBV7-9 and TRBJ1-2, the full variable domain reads DTGVSQNPRHKITKRGQNVTFRCDPISEHNRLYWYRQTLGQGPEFLTYFQNEAQLEKSRLLSDRFSAERPKGSFSTLEIQRTEQGDSAMYLCASSDRTGPHGYTFGSGTRLTVV.

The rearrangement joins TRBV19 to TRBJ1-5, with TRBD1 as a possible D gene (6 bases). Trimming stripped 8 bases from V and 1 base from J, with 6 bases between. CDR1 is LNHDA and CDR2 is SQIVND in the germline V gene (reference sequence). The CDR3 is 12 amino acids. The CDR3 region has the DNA TGTGCCAGTGGACAGAGCAATCAGCCCCAGCATTTT. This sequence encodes CASGQSNQPQHF.

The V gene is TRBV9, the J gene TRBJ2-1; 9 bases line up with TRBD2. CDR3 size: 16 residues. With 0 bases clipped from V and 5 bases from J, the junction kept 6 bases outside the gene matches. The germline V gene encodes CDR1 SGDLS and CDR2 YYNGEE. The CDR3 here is CASSVGGSGRNNEQFF. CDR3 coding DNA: TGTGCCAGCAGCGTAGGGGGTAGCGGGAGAAACAATGAGCAGTTCTTC.

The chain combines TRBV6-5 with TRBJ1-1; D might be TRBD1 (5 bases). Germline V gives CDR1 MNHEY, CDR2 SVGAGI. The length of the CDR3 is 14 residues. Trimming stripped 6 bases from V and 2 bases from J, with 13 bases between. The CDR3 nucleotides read TGTGCCAGCAGGGAGGGGCCAGGAAACACTGAAGCTTTCTTT. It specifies CASREGPGNTEAFF.

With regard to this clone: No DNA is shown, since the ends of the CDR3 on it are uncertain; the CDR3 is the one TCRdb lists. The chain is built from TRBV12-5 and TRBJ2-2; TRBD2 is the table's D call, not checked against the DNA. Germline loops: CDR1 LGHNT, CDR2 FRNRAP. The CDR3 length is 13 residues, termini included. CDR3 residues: CASGSFGAGELFF.

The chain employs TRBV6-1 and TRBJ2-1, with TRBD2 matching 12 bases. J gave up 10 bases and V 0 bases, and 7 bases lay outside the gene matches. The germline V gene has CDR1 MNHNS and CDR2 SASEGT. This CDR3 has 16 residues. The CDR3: CASSEALAGGPGEQFF. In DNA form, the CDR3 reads TGTGCCAGCAGTGAAGCGCTAGCGGGGGGGCCAGGGGAGCAGTTCTTC.

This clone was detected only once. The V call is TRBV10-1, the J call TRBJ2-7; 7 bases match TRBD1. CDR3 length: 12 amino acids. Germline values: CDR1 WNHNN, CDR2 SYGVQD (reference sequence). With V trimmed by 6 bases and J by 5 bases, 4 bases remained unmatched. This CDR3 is CASRDRVHEQYF. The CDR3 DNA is TGCGCCAGCAGAGACAGGGTCCACGAGCAGTACTTC.

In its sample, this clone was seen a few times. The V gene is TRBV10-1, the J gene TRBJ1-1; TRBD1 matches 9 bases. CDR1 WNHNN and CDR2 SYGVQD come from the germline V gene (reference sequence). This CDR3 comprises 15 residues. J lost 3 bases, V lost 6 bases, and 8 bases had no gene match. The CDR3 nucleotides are TGCGCCAGCAGGGGGACAGGGCCCTGGGACACTGAAGCTTTCTTT. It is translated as CASRGTGPWDTEAFF.

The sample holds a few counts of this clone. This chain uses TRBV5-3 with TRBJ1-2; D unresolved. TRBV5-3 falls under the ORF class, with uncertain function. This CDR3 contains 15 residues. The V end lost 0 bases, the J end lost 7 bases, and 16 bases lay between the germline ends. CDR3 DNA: TGTGCCAGAAGCTTGGCGGGTAGCTACCATCGTGGCTACACCTTC. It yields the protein CARSLAGSYHRGYTF.

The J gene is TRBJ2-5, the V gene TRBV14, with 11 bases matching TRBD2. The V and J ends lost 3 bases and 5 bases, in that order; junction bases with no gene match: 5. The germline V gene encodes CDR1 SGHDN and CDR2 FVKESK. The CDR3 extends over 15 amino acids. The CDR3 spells CASSQISGRAETQYF. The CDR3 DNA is TGTGCCAGCAGCCAGATTAGCGGGAGGGCCGAGACCCAGTACTTC.